This is a list of T cell receptor beta chains from one sample in a study of shared clonotypes between healthy human individuals. Sequenced by immunoSEQ multiplex PCR; TCRdb stores in-frame clones only, minus some. Here the sample spans millions of clones, roughly 95% being singletons. The sequencing input was naive CD4+ T cells sorted from blood. The receptors stem from a man aged 18 to 30 in good health. Both conserved end residues are part of each CDR3. Each record gives: V gene, J gene, CDR3 protein.

TRBV6-1,TRBJ1-6,CASYQWNNSPLHF
TRBV7-9,TRBJ2-7,CASSSPQSSYEQYF
TRBV7-9,TRBJ2-6,CASSLVSWDPISGANVLTF
TRBV14,TRBJ2-7,CASSPIDRASYEQYF
TRBV6-5,TRBJ1-6,CASSYSNRGISPLHF
TRBV7-2,TRBJ1-5,CASSFRGNQPQHF
TRBV27,TRBJ2-5,CASSLISSGGQETQYF
TRBV28,TRBJ2-4,CASTSTGEGSLAKNIQYF
TRBV19,TRBJ1-1,CASRTTGFVAEAFF
TRBV28,TRBJ1-2,CASSSGGYGYTF
TRBV6-1,TRBJ2-3,CASSEAGGPTDTQYF
TRBV6-1,TRBJ2-7,CASSGRFSYEQYF
TRBV6-5,TRBJ1-5,CASSYSGQNNQPQHF
TRBV9,TRBJ1-4,CASSAGTGVGGEKLFF
TRBV18,TRBJ1-5,CASSPGSNQPQHF
TRBV10-3,TRBJ2-7,CASEPGTGSYEQYF
TRBV6-1,TRBJ2-7,CASGQSAGEQYF
TRBV5-4,TRBJ1-4,CASSFQDRGLGKLFF
TRBV10-3,TRBJ1-5,CAISQGQASNQPQHF
TRBV6-1,TRBJ2-2,CATSLEGLVAGELFF
TRBV5-1,TRBJ2-1,CASSSSGDNEQFF
TRBV5-6,TRBJ2-5,CASSPDRGLQETQYF
TRBV19,TRBJ1-5,CASSLGTLSNQPQHF
TRBV7-2,TRBJ1-6,CASSSIQGYNSPLHF
TRBV7-6,TRBJ2-1,CASSPAEGTYNEQFF
TRBV6-5,TRBJ2-7,CASSYRDRGGAFEQYF
TRBV9,TRBJ2-6,CASSPQGWGLDSGANVLTF
TRBV11-3,TRBJ2-3,CASSLQGADTQYF
TRBV28,TRBJ1-1,CASSHLGGTEAFF
TRBV9,TRBJ2-1,CASSVSSAYNEQFF
TRBV5-1,TRBJ2-3,CASSSGTSVGGADTQYF
TRBV6-6,TRBJ1-2,CASTYREGAVYGYTF
TRBV27,TRBJ2-3,CASSPALSRGWSDTQYF
TRBV13,TRBJ2-7,CASSVTGLAISEQYF
TRBV25-1,TRBJ1-6,CASTRIGGDNSPLHF
TRBV18,TRBJ1-2,CASSPLDRGANYGYTF
TRBV6-5,TRBJ1-4,CASRRTGLESEKLFF
TRBV27,TRBJ1-1,CASTPGRGQNTEAFF
TRBV28,TRBJ1-1,CASSSPSDLVAEAFF
TRBV28,TRBJ2-3,CASKDPTDTQYF
TRBV2,TRBJ2-1,CASSPDRGHGFF
TRBV10-3,TRBJ2-7,CASSWGQGYPLTYEQYF
TRBV7-2,TRBJ1-1,CASSLGSMNTEAFF
TRBV10-2,TRBJ2-3,CASSESSTSTDTQYF
TRBV18,TRBJ2-7,CASSPPNRDEQYF
TRBV7-9,TRBJ2-3,CASSPTRSRGARDTQYF
TRBV6-1,TRBJ2-1,CASSVETSGGSYNEQFF
TRBV6-5,TRBJ1-1,CASSPQGGGTEAFF
TRBV5-1,TRBJ1-1,CASRDRVMNTEAFF
TRBV15,TRBJ2-1,CATSRGSESVYNEQFF
TRBV5-1,TRBJ1-2,CASSDGQGKAYGYTF